The TCR beta chain described here comes from a study of blood T cells in healthy people across ages (dated by TCRdb to the mid-2010s). Concerning the study at large: In model experiments, roughly one uniquely barcoded TCR beta cDNA molecule per two T cells was captured by template switching. Age-related changes in TCR beta repertoire diversity were measured in the study by deep sequencing normalized with unique cDNA molecular identifiers. Four age groups were formed from the donors: young (average roughly 16 years), middle-aged (around 39), aged (62) and long-lived (roughly 81). Using the same blood draw, the study looked at two additional independent replicas of 1 million unique cDNA reads for two donors, one aged 18 to 29 and the other aged 80 or older.

V gives up 8 bases and J gives up 3 bases, and the segment between their germline ends measures 10 bases. The CDR3 goes from the cysteine to the phenylalanine over 12 residues. The retained sequence is limited to the CDR3, 36 bases, with the frame set at the first base. CDR1 and CDR2, per the germline V gene, are MNHEY and SVGEGT. The research as a whole found: Because profiling used bulk unsorted PBMCs, naive and antigen-experienced compartments could not be compared conclusively. Compared with the aged group, the long-lived group had more naive CD4+ T cells, fewer expanded clones and increased TCR diversity, a pattern suggesting age selection. A strong correlation was found between observed TCR beta diversity and the percentage of naive T cells measured by flow cytometry. Observed TCR beta diversity per million T cells fell roughly linearly with age, and a significant reduction was already apparent by age about 38. Total diversity estimates from one million sequenced T cells were considered lower bounds and underestimates. Because donor CMV infection status was unknown, age-related changes in expanded clonotypes were potentially confounded.

The library was obtained by 5' RACE. The data were produced on an Illumina HiSeq 2500. A second PCR of about 6 to 11 cycles was performed with a sample-barcoded 5' primer and a J-beta primer mix. A template-switch 5' adaptor carrying 12 random nucleotides introduced a unique molecular identifier onto each TCR beta cDNA molecule. Each sample yielded at least 2.5 million CDR3-containing paired-end reads. First-strand cDNA was synthesized from all RNA with the Mint cDNA synthesis kit, primed by a TRBC-specific oligonucleotide. Following uracil-DNA glycosylase treatment, all cDNA underwent a first 18-cycle PCR with the universal primers M1SS and BC2_uni_R. Processing in the source paper ran as follows. Normalization of each sample was performed by random selection of 1 million high-quality reads, each carrying a distinct molecular identifier. Reads sharing molecular identifiers were discarded rather than binned into consensus sequences. MiTCR, run with a Q25 quality threshold and the strictest error-elimination algorithm, handled CDR3 identification, clonotype clustering and error correction. A nonparametric unseen species model with Euler transformation was used to estimate a lower bound on total TCR beta diversity. TCRdb cleaned the public reads at Q25 with fastp, built clones with MiXCR and kept in-frame beta chains. Here each entry gathers all rows of one CDR3 protein and keeps the most common genes and DNA. TCRdb's processing, not the study's, gives the V and J calls here. The sample table contains a few hundred thousand distinct CDR3 sequences; only one count was recorded for around 27% of them. The ten largest clones add up to approximately 3.6% of the sample.

In regard to this clonotype: Its antigen is not yet known. Base qualities are not at hand, and no much larger clone is one base apart.

Donors were a few dozen systemically healthy Caucasian individuals from Russia aged roughly 6 to 90 years. Each donor gave about 9.8 milliliters of peripheral blood, drawn into EDTA-treated Vacutainer tubes. PBMCs were isolated by Ficoll-Paque density-gradient centrifugation, with at least 6 million obtained per sample. Total RNA, at least 6 micrograms per sample, was extracted from PBMCs with Trizol reagent. Naive CD45RAhigh/CD27high T cell percentages were measured by flow cytometry on a PBMC aliquot from every donor. The same sample was also studied in work on T cells of mothers and their children. According to the second study: The donors were nine systemically healthy Caucasian individuals, made up of three mothers and their six children. cDNA synthesis consumed the entire amount of extracted RNA, loaded at around 1.5 ug RNA in each 15 ul reaction. In the second PCR, the M1S primer added sample barcodes and 2-4 random nucleotides. Over 9 million TCR beta CDR3 reads came from each mother, compared with around 3 million reads from each child. TCR recombination output is similarly shaped by thymic selection in related and unrelated pairs, with a minor effect exerted by inherited differences. Related mother-child pairs always showed normalized repertoire overlap that was slightly higher than in unrelated mother-child pairs, though the difference was never significant. With a sensitivity of 90 to 100 clones per million clonotypes, no persistent microchimeric T cell clones were detected. To look for features that set related mother-child pairs apart from unrelated individuals, the researchers ran deep NGS to compare the TCR beta repertoires of mothers and children. Mothers averaged about 37 +/- 4 years of age and children averaged about 12 +/- 4 years. After adapter ligation was performed with NEBNext reagents, the libraries were sequenced on an Illumina HiSeq 2000 with 100+100 nt paired-end reads. To prevent cross-contamination, the mother and child libraries were prepared one month apart and sequenced in separate runs. For each donor, between about 450,000 and 2,300,000 distinct TCR beta clonotypes were identified. Naive TCR beta clonotypes were estimated from low-frequency clonotypes matched to each donor's FACS-determined naive share, without sorting.

Sequenced: blood. The sequence was collected from a boy aged 2 to 10 in good health. The chain joins TRBV6-2 or TRBV6-3 to TRBJ1-1; the D gene is unclear. Here is the DNA: TGTGCCAGCGCCGACTTTGACACTGAAGCTTTCTTT. The resulting protein is CASADFDTEAFF.